This entry describes one TCR beta chain. The data were taken from a study of T cell changes during pregnancy in multiple sclerosis. CDR1 and CDR2 (germline): MDHEN, SYDVKM. V was shortened by 7 bases and J by 5 bases, with 15 bases between the two germline ends. The CDR3 is 14 residues long. Clones were sequenced by immunoSEQ multiplex PCR, and TCRdb holds only the in-frame ones, with some missing. Altogether tens of thousands of clones are present, roughly 92% being singletons, with the ten largest covering just over 0.65%. V is TRBV28 and J is TRBJ2-1, with D possibly TRBD1 on 6 matching bases. The clonotype comes from a female donor with multiple sclerosis, enrolled in a pregnancy study. The input for sequencing was CD4+ T cells from peripheral blood mononuclear cells, taken in the third trimester of pregnancy. The CDR3 DNA sequence: TGTGCCAGCACCCAGCCGGGACACAACAATGAGCAGTTCTTC. Protein: CASTQPGHNNEQFF. Combining the CDR3 with reference TRBV28 and TRBJ2-1 gives the whole variable domain DVKVTQSSRYLVKRTGEKVFLECVQDMDHENMFWYRQDPGLGLRLIYFSYDVKMKEKGDIPEGYSVSREKKERFSLILESASTNQTSMYLCASTQPGHNNEQFFGPGTRLTVL.